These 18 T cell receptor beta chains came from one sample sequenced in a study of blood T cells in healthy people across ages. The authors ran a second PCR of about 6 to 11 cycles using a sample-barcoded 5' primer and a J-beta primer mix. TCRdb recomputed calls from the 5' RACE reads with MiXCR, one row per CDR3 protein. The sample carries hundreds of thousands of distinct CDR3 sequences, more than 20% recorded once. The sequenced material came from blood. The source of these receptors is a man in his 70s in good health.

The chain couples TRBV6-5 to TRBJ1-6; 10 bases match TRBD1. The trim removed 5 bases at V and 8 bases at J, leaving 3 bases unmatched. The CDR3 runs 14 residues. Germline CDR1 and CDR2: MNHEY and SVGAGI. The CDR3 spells CASSGTGVDSPLHF. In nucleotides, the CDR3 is TGTGCCAGCAGTGGGACAGGGGTTGATTCACCCCTCCACTTT.

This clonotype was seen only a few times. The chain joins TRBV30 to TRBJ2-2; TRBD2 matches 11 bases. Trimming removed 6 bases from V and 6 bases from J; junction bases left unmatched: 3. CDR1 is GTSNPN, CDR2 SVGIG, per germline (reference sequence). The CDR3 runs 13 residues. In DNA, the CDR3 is TGTGCCTGTACTAGCGGGAGCTCCGGGGAGCTGTTTTTT. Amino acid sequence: CACTSGSSGELFF.

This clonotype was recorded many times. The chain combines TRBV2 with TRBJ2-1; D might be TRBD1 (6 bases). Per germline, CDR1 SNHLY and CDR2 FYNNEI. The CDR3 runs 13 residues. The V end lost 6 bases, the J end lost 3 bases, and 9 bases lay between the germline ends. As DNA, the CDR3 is TGTGCCAGCAGCCCGGACAGCTACAATGAGCAGTTCTTC. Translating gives CASSPDSYNEQFF.

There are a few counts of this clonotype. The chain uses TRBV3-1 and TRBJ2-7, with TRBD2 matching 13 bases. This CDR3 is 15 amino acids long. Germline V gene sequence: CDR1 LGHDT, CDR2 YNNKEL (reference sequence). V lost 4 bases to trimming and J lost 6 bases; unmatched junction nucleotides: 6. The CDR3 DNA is TGTGCCAGCAGCCCCGGACTAGCGGGAGCTCGCGAGCAGTACTTC. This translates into CASSPGLAGAREQYF.

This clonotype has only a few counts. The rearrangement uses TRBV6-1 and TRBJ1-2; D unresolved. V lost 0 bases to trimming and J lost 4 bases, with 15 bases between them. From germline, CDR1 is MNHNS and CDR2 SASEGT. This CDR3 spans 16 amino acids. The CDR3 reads CASSEALNSLGYGYTF. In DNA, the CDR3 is TGTGCCAGCAGTGAAGCGCTTAACAGTCTTGGCTATGGCTACACCTTC.

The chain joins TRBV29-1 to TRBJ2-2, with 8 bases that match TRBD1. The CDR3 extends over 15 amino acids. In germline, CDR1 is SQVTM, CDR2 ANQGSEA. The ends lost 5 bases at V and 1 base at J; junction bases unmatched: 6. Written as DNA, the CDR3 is TGCAGCGTTCGATCCGGGACAGGGAACACCGGGGAGCTGTTTTTT. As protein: CSVRSGTGNTGELFF.

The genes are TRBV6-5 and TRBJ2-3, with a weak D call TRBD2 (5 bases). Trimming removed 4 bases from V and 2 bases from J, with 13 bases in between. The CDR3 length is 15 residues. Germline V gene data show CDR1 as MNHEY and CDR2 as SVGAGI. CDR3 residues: CASSFRPGNTDTQYF. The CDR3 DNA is TGTGCCAGCAGTTTCCGACCGGGAAACACAGATACGCAGTATTTT.

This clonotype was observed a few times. The CDR3 sequence: CATSRDRGSDEQFF. CDR3 nucleotides: TGTGCCACCAGCAGAGATCGGGGTAGCGATGAGCAGTTCTTC. V is TRBV15 and J is TRBJ2-1; possibly TRBD2 for D (5 bases). This CDR3 is 14 amino acids long. V was cut by 0 bases and J by 8 bases, with 11 bases left in between. Germline V CDR1 and CDR2: LNHNV, YYDKDF (reference sequence).

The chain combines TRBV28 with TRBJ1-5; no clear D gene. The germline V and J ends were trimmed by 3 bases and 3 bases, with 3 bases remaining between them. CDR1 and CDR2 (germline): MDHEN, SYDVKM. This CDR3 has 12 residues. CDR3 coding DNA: TGTGCCAGCAGTTTCGTCAATCAGCCCCAGCATTTT. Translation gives CASSFVNQPQHF.

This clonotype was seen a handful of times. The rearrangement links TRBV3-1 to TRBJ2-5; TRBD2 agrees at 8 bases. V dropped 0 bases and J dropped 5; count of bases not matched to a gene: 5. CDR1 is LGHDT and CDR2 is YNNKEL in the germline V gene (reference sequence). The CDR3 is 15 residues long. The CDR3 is CASSQDPASGETQYF. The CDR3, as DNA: TGTGCCAGCAGCCAAGATCCGGCTAGCGGGGAGACCCAGTACTTC.

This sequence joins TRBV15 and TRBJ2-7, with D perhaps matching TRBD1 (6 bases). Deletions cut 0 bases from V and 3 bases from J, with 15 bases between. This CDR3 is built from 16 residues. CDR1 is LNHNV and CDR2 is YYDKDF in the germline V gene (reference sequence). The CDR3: CATSRDPQGPVYEQYF. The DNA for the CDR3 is TGTGCCACCAGCAGAGATCCCCAGGGGCCTGTCTACGAGCAGTACTTC.

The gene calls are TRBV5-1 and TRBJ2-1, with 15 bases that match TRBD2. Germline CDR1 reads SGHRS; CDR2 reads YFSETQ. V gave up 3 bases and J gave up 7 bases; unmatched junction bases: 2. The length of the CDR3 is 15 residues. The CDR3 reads CASSWTSGRGNEQFF. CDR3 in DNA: TGCGCCAGCAGCTGGACTAGCGGGAGGGGGAATGAGCAGTTCTTC.

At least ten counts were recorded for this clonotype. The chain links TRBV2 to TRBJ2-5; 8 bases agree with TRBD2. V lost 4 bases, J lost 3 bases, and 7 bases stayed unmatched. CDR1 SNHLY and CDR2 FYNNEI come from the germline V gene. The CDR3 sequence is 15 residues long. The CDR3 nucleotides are TGTGCCAGCAGTGCGACACGGGGGGGAAAAGAGACCCAGTACTTC. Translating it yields CASSATRGGKETQYF.

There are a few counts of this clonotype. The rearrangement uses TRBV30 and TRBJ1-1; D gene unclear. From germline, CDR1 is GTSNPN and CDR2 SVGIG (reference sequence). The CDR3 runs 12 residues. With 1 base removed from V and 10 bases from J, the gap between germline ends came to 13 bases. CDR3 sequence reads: CAWSDMREGAFF. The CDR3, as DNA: TGTGCCTGGAGTGATATGAGGGAGGGAGCTTTCTTT.

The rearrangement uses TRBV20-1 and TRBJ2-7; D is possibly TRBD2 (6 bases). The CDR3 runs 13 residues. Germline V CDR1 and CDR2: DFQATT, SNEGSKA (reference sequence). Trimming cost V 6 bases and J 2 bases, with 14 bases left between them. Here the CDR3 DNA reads TGCAGTGCCCTCCCCCGGACTACCTACGAGCAGTACTTC. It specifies CSALPRTTYEQYF.

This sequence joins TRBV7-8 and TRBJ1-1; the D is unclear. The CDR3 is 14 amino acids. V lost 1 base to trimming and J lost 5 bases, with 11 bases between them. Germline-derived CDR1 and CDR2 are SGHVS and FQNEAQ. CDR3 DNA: TGTGCCAGCAGCTTAGAATCGTACATAACTGAAGCTTTCTTT. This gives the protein CASSLESYITEAFF.

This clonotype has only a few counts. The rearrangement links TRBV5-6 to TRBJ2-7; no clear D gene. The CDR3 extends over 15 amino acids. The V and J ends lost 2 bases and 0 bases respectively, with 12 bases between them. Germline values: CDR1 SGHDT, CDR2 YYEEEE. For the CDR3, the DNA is TGTGCCAGCAGCTTTGAAGGGTCGGGCTCCTACGAGCAGTACTTC. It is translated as CASSFEGSGSYEQYF.

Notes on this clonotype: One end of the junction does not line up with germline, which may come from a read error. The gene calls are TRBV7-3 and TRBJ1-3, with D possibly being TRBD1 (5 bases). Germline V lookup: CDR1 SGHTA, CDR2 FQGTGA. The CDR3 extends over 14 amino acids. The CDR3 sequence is CAGSTQGSGNTIYF. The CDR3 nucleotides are TGTGCCGGCAGCACCCAGGGCTCTGGAAACACCATATATTTT.